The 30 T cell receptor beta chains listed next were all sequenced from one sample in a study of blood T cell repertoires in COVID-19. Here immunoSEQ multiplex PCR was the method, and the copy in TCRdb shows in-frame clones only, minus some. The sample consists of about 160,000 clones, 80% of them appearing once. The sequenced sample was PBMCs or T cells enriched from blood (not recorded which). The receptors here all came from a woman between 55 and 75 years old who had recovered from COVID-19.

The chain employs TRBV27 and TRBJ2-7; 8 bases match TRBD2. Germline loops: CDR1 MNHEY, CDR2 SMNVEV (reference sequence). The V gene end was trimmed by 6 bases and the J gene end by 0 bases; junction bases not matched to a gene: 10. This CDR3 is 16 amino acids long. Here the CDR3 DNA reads TGTGCCAGCAGCCAAGACCGAGGGACTAGCTCCTACGAGCAGTACTTC. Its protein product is CASSQDRGTSSYEQYF.

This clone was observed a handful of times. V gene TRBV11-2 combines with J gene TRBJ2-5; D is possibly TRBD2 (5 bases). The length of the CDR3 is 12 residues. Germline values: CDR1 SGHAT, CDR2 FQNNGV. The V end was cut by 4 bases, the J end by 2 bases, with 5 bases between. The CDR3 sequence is CASSWRQETQYF. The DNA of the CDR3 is TGTGCCAGCAGCTGGAGGCAAGAGACCCAGTACTTC.

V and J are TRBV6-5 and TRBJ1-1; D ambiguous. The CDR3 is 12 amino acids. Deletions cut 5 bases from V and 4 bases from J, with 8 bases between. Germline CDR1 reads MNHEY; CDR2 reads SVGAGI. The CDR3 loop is CASSTKFTEAFF. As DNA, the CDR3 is TGTGCCAGCAGTACAAAGTTCACTGAAGCTTTCTTT.

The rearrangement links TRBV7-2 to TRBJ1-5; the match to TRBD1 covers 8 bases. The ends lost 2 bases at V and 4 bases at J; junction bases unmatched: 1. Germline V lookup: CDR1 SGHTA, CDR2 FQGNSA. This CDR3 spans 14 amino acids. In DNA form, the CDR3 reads TGTGCCAGCAGCTTACGACAGGGGAATCAGCCCCAGCATTTT. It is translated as CASSLRQGNQPQHF.

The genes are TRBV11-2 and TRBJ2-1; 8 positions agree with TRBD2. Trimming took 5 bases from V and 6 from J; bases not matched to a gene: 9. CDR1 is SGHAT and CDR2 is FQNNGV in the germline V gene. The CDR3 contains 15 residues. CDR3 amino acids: CASSVGPGGLNEQFF. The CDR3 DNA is TGTGCCAGCAGCGTAGGACCGGGGGGGCTCAATGAGCAGTTCTTC.

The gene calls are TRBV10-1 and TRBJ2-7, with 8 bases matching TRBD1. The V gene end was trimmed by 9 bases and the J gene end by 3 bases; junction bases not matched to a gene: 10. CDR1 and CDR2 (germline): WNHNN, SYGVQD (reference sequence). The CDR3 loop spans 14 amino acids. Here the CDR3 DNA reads TGCGCCAGTTCCCGGACAGGGATAAGCTACGAGCAGTACTTC. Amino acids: CASSRTGISYEQYF.

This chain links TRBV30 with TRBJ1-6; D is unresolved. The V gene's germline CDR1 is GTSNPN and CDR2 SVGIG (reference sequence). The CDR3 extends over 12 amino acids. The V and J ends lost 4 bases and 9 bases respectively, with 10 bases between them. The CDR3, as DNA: TGTGCCTGGAACATTAACCGTTCACCCCTCCACTTT. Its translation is CAWNINRSPLHF.

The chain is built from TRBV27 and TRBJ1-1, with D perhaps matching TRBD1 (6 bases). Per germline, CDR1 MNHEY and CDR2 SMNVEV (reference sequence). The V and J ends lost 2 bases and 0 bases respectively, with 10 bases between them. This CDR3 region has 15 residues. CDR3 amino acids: CASSLLRGLNTEAFF. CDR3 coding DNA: TGTGCCAGCAGTTTACTCAGGGGATTGAACACTGAAGCTTTCTTT.

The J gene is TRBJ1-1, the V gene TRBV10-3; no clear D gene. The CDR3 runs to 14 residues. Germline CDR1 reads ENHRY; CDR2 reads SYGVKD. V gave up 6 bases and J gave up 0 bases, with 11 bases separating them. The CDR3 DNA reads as TGTGCCATCAGCACAGACGAGTTGAACACTGAAGCTTTCTTT. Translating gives CAISTDELNTEAFF.

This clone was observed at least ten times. The CDR3: CASSWTGGSEAFF. In nucleotides, the CDR3 is TGTGCCAGCAGTTGGACAGGGGGCTCTGAAGCTTTCTTT. This sequence joins TRBV2 and TRBJ1-1; TRBD1 agrees at 11 bases. J lost 6 bases, V lost 5 bases, and 2 bases had no gene match. The CDR3 extends over 13 amino acids. CDR1 is SNHLY, CDR2 FYNNEI, per germline.

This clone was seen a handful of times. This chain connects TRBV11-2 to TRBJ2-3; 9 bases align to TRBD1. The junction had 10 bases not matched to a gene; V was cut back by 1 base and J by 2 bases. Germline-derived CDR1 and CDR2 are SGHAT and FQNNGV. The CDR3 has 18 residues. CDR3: CASSLVNLGTGNTDTQYF. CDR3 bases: TGTGCCAGCAGCTTAGTAAATCTTGGGACAGGGAACACAGATACGCAGTATTTT.

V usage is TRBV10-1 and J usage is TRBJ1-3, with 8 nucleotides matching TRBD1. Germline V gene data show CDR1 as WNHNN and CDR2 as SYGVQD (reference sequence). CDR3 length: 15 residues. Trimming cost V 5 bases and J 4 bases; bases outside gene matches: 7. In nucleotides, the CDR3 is TGCGCCAGCAGTCCGGACAGGGTGTCGGGAAACACCATATATTTT. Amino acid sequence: CASSPDRVSGNTIYF.

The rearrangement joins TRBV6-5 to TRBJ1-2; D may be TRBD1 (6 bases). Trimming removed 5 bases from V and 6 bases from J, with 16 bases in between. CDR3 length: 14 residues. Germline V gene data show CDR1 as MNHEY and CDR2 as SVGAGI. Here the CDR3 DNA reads TGTGCCAGCAGTCCGCGACAGGACTTTGATGGCTACACCTTC. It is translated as CASSPRQDFDGYTF.

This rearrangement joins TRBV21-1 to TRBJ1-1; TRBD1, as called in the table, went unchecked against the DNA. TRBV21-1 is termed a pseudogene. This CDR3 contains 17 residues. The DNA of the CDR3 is TGTGCCAGCAGCAAAAAACACCAGGGGGCATGTGGCACTGAAGCTTTCTTT. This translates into CASSKKHQGACGTEAFF.

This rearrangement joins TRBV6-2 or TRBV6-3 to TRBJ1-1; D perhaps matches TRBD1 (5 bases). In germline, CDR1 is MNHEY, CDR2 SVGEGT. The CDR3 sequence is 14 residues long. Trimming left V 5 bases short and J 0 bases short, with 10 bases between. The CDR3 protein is CASSIRQLNTEAFF. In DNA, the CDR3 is TGTGCCAGCAGTATCCGACAGTTGAACACTGAAGCTTTCTTT.

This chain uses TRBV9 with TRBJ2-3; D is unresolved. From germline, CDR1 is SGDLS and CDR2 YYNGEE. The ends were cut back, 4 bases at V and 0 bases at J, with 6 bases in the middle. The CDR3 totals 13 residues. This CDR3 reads CASSIQSTDTQYF. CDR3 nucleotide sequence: TGTGCCAGCAGCATACAAAGCACAGATACGCAGTATTTT.

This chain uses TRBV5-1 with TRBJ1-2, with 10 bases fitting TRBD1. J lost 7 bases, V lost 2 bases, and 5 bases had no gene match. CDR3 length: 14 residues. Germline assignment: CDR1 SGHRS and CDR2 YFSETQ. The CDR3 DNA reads TGCGCCAGCAGCTTTGGGACAGGGGAGTTTGGCTACACCTTC. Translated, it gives CASSFGTGEFGYTF.

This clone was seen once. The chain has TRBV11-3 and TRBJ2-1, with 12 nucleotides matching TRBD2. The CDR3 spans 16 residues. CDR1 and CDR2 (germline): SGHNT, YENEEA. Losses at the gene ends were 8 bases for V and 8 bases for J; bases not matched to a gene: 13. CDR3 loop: CASSSGGAFAGDEQFF. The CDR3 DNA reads TGTGCCAGCTCTAGCGGGGGGGCTTTTGCGGGCGATGAGCAGTTCTTC. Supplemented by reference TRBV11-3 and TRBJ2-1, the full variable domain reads EAGVVQSPRYKIIEKKQPVAFWCNPISGHNTLYWYLQNLGQGPELLIRYENEEAVDDSQLPKDRFSAERLKGVDSTLKIQPAELGDSAVYLCASSSGGAFAGDEQFFGPGTRLTVL.

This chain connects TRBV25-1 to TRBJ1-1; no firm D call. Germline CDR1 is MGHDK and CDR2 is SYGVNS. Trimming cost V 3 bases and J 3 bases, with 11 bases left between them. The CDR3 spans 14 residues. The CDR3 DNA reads TGTGCCAGCAGTGATCGGCGGTGGGACACTGAAGCTTTCTTT. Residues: CASSDRRWDTEAFF.

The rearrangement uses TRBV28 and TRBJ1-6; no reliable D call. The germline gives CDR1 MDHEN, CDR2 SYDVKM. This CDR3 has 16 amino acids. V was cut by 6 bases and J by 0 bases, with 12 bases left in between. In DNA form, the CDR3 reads TGTGCCAGCAGACCAGACGGGAGCTCCTATAATTCACCCCTCCACTTT. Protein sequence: CASRPDGSSYNSPLHF.

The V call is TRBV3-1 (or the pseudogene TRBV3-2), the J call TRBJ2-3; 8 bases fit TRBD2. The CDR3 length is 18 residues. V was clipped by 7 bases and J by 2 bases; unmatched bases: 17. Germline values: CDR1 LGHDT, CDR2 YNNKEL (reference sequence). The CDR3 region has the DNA TGTGCCAGCAACTCCATTATGTCGAGCGGGGGACTCACAGATACGCAGTATTTT. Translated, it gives CASNSIMSSGGLTDTQYF.

In DNA, the CDR3 is TGTGCCACCAGCAGAGGTCGGGGTGTGGTGGAGCAGTACTTC. Translation: CATSRGRGVVEQYF. This rearrangement joins TRBV15 to TRBJ2-7, with a tentative D call TRBD2 (5 bases). The CDR3 covers 14 residues. Trimming cost V 1 base and J 7 bases, with 14 bases left between them. Looked up from germline, CDR1 is LNHNV and CDR2 is YYDKDF (reference sequence).

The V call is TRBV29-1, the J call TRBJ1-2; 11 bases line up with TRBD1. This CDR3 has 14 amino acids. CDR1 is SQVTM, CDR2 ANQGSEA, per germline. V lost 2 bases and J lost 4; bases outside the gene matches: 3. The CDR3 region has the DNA TGCAGCGTTGAAAGGGACAGGGGGAGCTATGGCTACACCTTC. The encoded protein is CSVERDRGSYGYTF.

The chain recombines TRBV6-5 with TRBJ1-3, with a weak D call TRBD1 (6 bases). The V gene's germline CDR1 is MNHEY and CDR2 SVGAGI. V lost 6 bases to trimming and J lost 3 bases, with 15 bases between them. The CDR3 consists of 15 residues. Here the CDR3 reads CASRPSDRVGNTIYF. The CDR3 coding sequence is TGTGCCAGCAGACCTTCGGACAGAGTTGGAAACACCATATATTTT.

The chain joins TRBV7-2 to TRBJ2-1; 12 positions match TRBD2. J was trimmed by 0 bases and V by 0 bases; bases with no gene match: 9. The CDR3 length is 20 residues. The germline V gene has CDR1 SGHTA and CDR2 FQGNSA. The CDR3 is CASSLAPLAGGRSSYNEQFF. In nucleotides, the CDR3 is TGTGCCAGCAGCTTAGCCCCGCTAGCGGGGGGGCGGAGCTCCTACAATGAGCAGTTCTTC.

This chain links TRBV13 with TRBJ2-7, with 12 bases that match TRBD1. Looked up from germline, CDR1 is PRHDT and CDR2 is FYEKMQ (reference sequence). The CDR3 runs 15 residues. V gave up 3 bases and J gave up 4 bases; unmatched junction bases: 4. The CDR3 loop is CASSLGGQGAYEQYF. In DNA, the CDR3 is TGTGCCAGCAGCTTGGGGGGACAGGGGGCTTACGAGCAGTACTTC.

This CDR3 is CASSLADRVRNTEAFF. The DNA for the CDR3 is TGTGCCAGCAGCTTAGCTGACAGGGTCAGAAACACTGAAGCTTTCTTT. The V and J genes are TRBV7-8 and TRBJ1-1; TRBD1 matches at 7 bases. The CDR3 totals 16 residues. V shed 0 bases and J 2 bases; nucleotides not matched to a gene: 6. Germline V CDR1 and CDR2: SGHVS, FQNEAQ.

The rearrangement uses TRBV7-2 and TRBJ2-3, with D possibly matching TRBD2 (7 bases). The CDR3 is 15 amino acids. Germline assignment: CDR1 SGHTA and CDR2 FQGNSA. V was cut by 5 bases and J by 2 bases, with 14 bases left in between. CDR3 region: CASSPWGGPTDTQYF. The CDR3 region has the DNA TGTGCCAGCAGCCCATGGGGGGGGCCCACAGATACGCAGTATTTT.

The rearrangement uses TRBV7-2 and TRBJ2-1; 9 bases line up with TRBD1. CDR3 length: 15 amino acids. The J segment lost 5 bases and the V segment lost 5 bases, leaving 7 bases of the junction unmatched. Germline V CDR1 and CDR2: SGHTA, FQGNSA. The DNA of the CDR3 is TGTGCCAGCAGCATTTGGACAGGGGCAAACAATGAGCAGTTCTTC. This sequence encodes CASSIWTGANNEQFF.

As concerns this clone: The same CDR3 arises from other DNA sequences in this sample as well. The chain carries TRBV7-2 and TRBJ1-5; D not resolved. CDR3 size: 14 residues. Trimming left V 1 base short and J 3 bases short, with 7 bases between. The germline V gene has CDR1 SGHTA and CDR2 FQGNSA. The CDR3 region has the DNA TGTGCCAGCAGCTTAGGGCAGTTCAATCAGCCCCAGCATTTT. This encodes CASSLGQFNQPQHF.